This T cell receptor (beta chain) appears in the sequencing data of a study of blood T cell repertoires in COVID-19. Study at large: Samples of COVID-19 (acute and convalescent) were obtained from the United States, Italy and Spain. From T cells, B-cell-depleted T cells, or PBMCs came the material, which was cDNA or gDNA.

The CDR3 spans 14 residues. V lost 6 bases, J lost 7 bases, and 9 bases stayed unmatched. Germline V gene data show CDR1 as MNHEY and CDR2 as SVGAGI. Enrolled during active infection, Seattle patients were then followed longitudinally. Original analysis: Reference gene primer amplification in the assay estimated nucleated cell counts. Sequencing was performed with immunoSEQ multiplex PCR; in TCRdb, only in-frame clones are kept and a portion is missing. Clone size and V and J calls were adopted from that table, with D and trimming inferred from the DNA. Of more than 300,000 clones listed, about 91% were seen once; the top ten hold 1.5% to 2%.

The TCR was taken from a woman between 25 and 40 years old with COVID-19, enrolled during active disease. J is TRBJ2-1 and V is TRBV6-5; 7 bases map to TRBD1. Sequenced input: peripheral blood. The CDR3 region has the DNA TGTGCCAGCAGACGCCTTTTGACAGGGAATGAGCAGTTCTTC. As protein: CASRRLLTGNEQFF.